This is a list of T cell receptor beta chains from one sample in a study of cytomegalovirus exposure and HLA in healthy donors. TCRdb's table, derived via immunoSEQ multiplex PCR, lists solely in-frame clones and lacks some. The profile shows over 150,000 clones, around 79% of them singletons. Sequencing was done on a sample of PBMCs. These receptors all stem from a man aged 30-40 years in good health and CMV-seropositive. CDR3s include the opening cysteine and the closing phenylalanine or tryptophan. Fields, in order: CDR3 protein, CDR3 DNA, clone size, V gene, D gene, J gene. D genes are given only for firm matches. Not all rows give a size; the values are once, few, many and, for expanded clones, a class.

CASSATGGTVTEAFF	TGTGCCAGCAGTGCGACAGGGGGGACGGTAACTGAAGCTTTCTTT	.	TRBV6-5	TRBD1	TRBJ1-1
CASTPGPGGNQPQHF	TGTGCCAGCACCCCAGGTCCAGGGGGCAATCAGCCCCAGCATTTT	.	TRBV4-2	.	TRBJ1-5
CASRDSLSNQPQHF	TGTGCCAGCAGGGACAGTTTAAGCAATCAGCCCCAGCATTTT	.	TRBV2	.	TRBJ1-5
CASSYSEGGEQYF	TGTGCCAGCAGTTACTCGGAGGGAGGCGAGCAGTACTTC	.	TRBV6-5	.	TRBJ2-7
CASSQLETQYF	TGTGCCAGCAGCCAACTAGAGACCCAGTACTTC	.	TRBV7-9	.	TRBJ2-5
CASSQESRLDRVTGELFF	TGTGCCAGCAGCCAAGAGAGTCGGCTAGACAGGGTAACCGGGGAGCTGTTTTTT	.	TRBV4-2	TRBD1	TRBJ2-2
CASRGGLNEQYF	TGTGCCAGCAGGGGGGGTCTCAACGAGCAGTACTTC	.	TRBV6-5	.	TRBJ2-7
CASSSRDYHNEQFF	TGTGCCAGCAGTTCACGGGACTACCACAATGAGCAGTTCTTC	.	TRBV2	TRBD2	TRBJ2-1
CASSESLAGRGETQYF	TGTGCCAGCAGTGAAAGTCTAGCGGGGCGGGGGGAGACCCAGTACTTC	.	TRBV6-1	TRBD2	TRBJ2-5
CASSLGRDGEQFF	TGTGCCAGCAGCTTAGGGCGGGATGGGGAGCAGTTCTTC	.	TRBV13	.	TRBJ2-1
CASSLQGSSGNTIYF	TGCGCCAGCAGCCTACAGGGTAGCTCTGGAAACACCATATATTTT	.	TRBV5-1	.	TRBJ1-3
CASLGQPNTEAFF	TGTGCCAGCTTGGGGCAGCCCAACACTGAAGCTTTCTTT	.	TRBV11-1	.	TRBJ1-1
CSVEGQCAEQFF	TGCAGCGTTGAGGGACAATGCGCTGAGCAGTTCTTC	.	TRBV29-1	.	TRBJ2-1
CASSLVIRGTTNYGYTF	TGTGCCAGCAGCTTAGTAATAAGGGGAACCACTAACTATGGCTACACCTTC	.	TRBV7-8	.	TRBJ1-2
CASSLGGHLNTEAFF	TGTGCCAGCAGCTTAGGGGGACACCTGAACACTGAAGCTTTCTTT	.	TRBV7-9	.	TRBJ1-1
CATKTGARDEQYF	TGTGCCACAAAAACAGGCGCCCGGGACGAGCAGTACTTC	.	TRBV27	.	TRBJ2-7
CASSESGTSGETQYF	TGTGCCAGCAGTGAATCCGGGACTAGCGGGGAGACCCAGTACTTC	.	TRBV2	TRBD2	TRBJ2-5
CASTRQASGSPLHF	TGTGCCAGCACCCGGCAGGCTTCCGGTTCACCCCTCCACTTT	once	TRBV2	.	TRBJ1-6
CASSPRQGTEAFF	TGTGCCAGCAGCCCAAGACAGGGCACTGAAGCTTTCTTT	few	TRBV7-8	TRBD1	TRBJ1-1
CASSLAGGKAYNEQFF	TGTGCCAGCAGCTTAGCGGGGGGGAAAGCCTACAATGAGCAGTTCTTC	.	TRBV7-9	TRBD2	TRBJ2-1
CASGQFRYEQYF	TGCGCCAGCGGCCAATTCCGCTACGAGCAGTACTTC	.	TRBV5-8	.	TRBJ2-7
CASSLSGTTNEKLFF	TGTGCCAGCAGCTTGAGCGGGACAACTAATGAAAAACTGTTTTTT	.	TRBV7-9	.	TRBJ1-4
CASSEDRGYVEAFF	TGTGCCAGCAGTGAAGACAGGGGGTATGTTGAAGCTTTCTTT	.	TRBV25-1	TRBD1	TRBJ1-1
CASSPQGAGYTF	TGTGCCAGCAGTCCCCAGGGGGCTGGCTACACCTTC	few	TRBV6-5	TRBD1	TRBJ1-2
CASSFRGTEAFF	TGTGCCAGCAGCTTTAGAGGTACTGAAGCTTTCTTT	few	TRBV13	.	TRBJ1-1
CASSWGGNGDTQYF	TGTGCCAGCAGTTGGGGGGGTAACGGAGATACGCAGTATTTT	.	TRBV6-5	TRBD2	TRBJ2-3
CASRTSGRNNEQFF	TGTGCCAGCAGGACTAGCGGGAGAAACAATGAGCAGTTCTTC	.	TRBV6-5	TRBD2	TRBJ2-1
CASSLSRNQGDTQYF	TGTGCCAGCAGCTTGAGCCGGAACCAGGGAGATACGCAGTATTTT	few	TRBV5-4	.	TRBJ2-3
CASSFHRGSGEETQYF	TGCGCCAGCAGCTTTCACCGAGGGTCAGGGGAAGAGACCCAGTACTTC	.	TRBV5-1	.	TRBJ2-5
CAISDLLTSGPYNEQFF	TGTGCCATCAGTGACTTGTTGACTAGCGGCCCATACAATGAGCAGTTCTTC	.	TRBV10-3	TRBD2	TRBJ2-1
CASSITGGNQPQHF	TGTGCCAGCAGTATCACCGGAGGCAATCAGCCCCAGCATTTT	.	TRBV28	.	TRBJ1-5
CASSPRTGRSPLHF	TGTGCCAGCAGCCCCCGGACAGGGAGATCACCCCTCCACTTT	.	TRBV7-9	TRBD1	TRBJ1-6
CASSPGQNNYGYTF	TGTGCCAGCAGCCCCGGACAGAACAACTATGGCTACACCTTC	.	TRBV7-9	.	TRBJ1-2
CASSPTEYEQYF	TGTGCCAGCTCACCGACAGAGTACGAGCAGTACTTC	.	TRBV18	.	TRBJ2-7
CASLPTSTDTQYF	TGTGCCAGCCTCCCCACTAGCACAGATACGCAGTATTTT	.	TRBV6-6	.	TRBJ2-3
CASSEAGTAREKLFF	TGTGCCAGTAGCGAGGCCGGGACAGCTCGAGAAAAACTGTTTTTT	few	TRBV19	TRBD1	TRBJ1-4
CASSPQQVSGNTIYF	TGCGCCAGCAGCCCCCAGCAGGTATCCGGAAACACCATATATTTT	.	TRBV4-1	.	TRBJ1-3
CARSLEQDRGLNEQFF	TGTGCCAGAAGCTTGGAACAGGACAGGGGGCTGAATGAGCAGTTCTTC	.	TRBV5-3	TRBD1	TRBJ2-1
CASSIRWGANTGELFF	TGTGCCAGTAGTATACGGTGGGGGGCGAACACCGGGGAGCTGTTTTTT	few	TRBV19	.	TRBJ2-2
CASSSSGGYGYTF	TGTGCCAGCAGTTCGTCAGGGGGCTATGGCTACACCTTC	.	TRBV6-6	TRBD1	TRBJ1-2
CAISERDHYGYTF	TGTGCCATCAGTGAGCGGGATCACTATGGCTACACCTTC	.	TRBV10-3	.	TRBJ1-2
CASSRQGDTEAFF	TGTGCCAGCAGCAGGCAGGGGGACACTGAAGCTTTCTTT	.	TRBV7-3	TRBD1	TRBJ1-1
CASSPRDRGGNQPQHF	TGTGCCAGCAGTCCGAGAGACAGGGGAGGCAATCAGCCCCAGCATTTT	few	TRBV27	TRBD1	TRBJ1-5
CASSLVWGVNYGYTF	TGTGCCAGCAGCTTAGTATGGGGCGTCAACTATGGCTACACCTTC	.	TRBV7-2	.	TRBJ1-2
CASSLIAGTSGSNEQFF	TGTGCCAGCAGCTTAATAGCGGGGACTAGCGGGAGCAATGAGCAGTTCTTC	once	TRBV11-2	TRBD2	TRBJ2-1
CASSATRPSSGNTIYF	TGTGCCAGCAGTGCTACCCGCCCGAGCTCTGGAAACACCATATATTTT	.	TRBV2	.	TRBJ1-3
CASSDSSGGAYVGGYTF	TGTGCCAGCAGTGACTCGTCAGGGGGCGCCTATGTGGGGGGCTACACCTTC	.	TRBV6-4	TRBD1	TRBJ1-2
CASSFPSRGPANTGELFF	TGTGCCAGCAGCTTCCCCTCGCGGGGGCCGGCGAACACCGGGGAGCTGTTTTTT	.	TRBV7-6	.	TRBJ2-2
CASSALRDRGTSGNTIYF	TGTGCCAGCAGCGCACTGCGGGACAGGGGCACCTCTGGAAACACCATATATTTT	.	TRBV9	TRBD1	TRBJ1-3
CASSPDRGQPQHF	TGTGCCAGCTCACCGGACAGGGGGCAGCCCCAGCATTTT	.	TRBV18	TRBD1	TRBJ1-5
CASSLKPDRWTYEQYF	TGCGCCAGCAGCTTGAAGCCGGACCGCTGGACTTACGAGCAGTACTTC	.	TRBV5-1	.	TRBJ2-7